This TCR beta chain was captured in a study of blood T cell repertoires in COVID-19. Losses at the gene ends were 1 base for V and 5 bases for J; bases not matched to a gene: 6. The length of the CDR3 is 15 residues. The germline CDR1 and CDR2 sequences are LNHNV and YYDKDF (reference sequence). This study enrolled people aged 18 to 89 from roughly 24 US geographic areas. Cohorts were assigned according to the clinical history that participants reported. Symptom resolution, clearance, or two negative PCRs marked the recovered donors of Cohort 3. In this sample, this clone turned up a few times. In the authors' methods: Reference gene primers were amplified, and this amplification served to estimate nucleated cell counts. The assay was immunoSEQ multiplex PCR, and TCRdb's table has in-frame clones only and misses some. Clone size and V and J calls were adopted from that table, with D and trimming inferred from the DNA. The sample has more than 200,000 clones, 80% to 90% seen once; the top ten hold 4.1%.

The chain uses TRBV15 and TRBJ2-5; 8 bases are a match to TRBD2. Sequenced material: PBMCs or T cells enriched from blood (not recorded which). The TCR sequence derives from a woman in her 30s who had recovered from COVID-19. The CDR3 DNA reads as TGTGCCACCAGCAGAGCAAAGCGGGAGCTGGAGACCCAGTACTTC. Translating gives CATSRAKRELETQYF.